This T cell receptor (beta chain) was identified in a study of tumor and adjacent non-tumor tissue in lung cancer. Study at large: The cohort had 12 adenocarcinoma, a couple of squamous cell and 1 small cell patients. Samples averaged around 3.9 million productive TCRbeta reads each.

Germline CDR1 and CDR2: DFQATT and SNEGSKA (reference sequence). V dropped 3 bases and J dropped 5 bases, with 7 bases sitting between them. The CDR3 consists of 11 residues. The library came from three nested PCR rounds adapted from ARM-PCR protocols. One entry per CDR3 protein, called by TCRdb with MiXCR from the multiplex PCR reads. The top ten clones hold approximately 40% of a sample with 75,000 to 80,000 distinct CDR3 sequences, over 65% of them seen once. This clonotype was detected ten times or more. This sample's RNA came from whole unsorted tissue. This non-tumor lung sample came from over 3 cm beyond the tumor edge. Chemotherapy-naive patients with new lung cancer underwent thoracic surgery in China, August–November 2014.

Sequencing was performed on distant non-tumor lung tissue. The TCR comes from a man between 65 and 80 years old with non-small cell lung cancer. The chain uses TRBV20-1 and TRBJ2-5; weak D call: TRBD1 (5 bases). CDR3 DNA sequence: TGCAGTGCTAGTAACAGGGAGACCCAGTACTTC. Translation gives CSASNRETQYF.